This TCR beta chain derives from a study of Tregs in tolerant kidney transplant recipients. General study points: Findings come from small patient numbers and require larger validation. Biological reproducibility was not directly addressed in this study. Expanding Tregs on activated donor B cells appeared to best identify donor-specific TCRbeta clones.

Using immunoSEQ multiplex PCR, the repertoire was profiled, and TCRdb retains in-frame clones only, with some absent. This sample has 100,000 to 150,000 clones; around nine tenths occur once, and the top ten carry over 0.5%. As for this clone: Its antigen is as yet unknown.

CDR1 is MGHRA, CDR2 YSYEKL, per germline. The CDR3 covers 16 residues. V shed 1 base, J shed 5 bases, and the junction held 10 bases outside the gene matches. Thawed PBMCs were FACS-sorted into unstimulated CD4+CD25+CD127- regulatory T cells, CD4+CD25- non-regulatory cells, CD4 and CD8 cells. Material: CD4+ T cells from blood. V usage is TRBV4-1 and J usage is TRBJ2-7; 8 bases are shared with TRBD2. The receptor was isolated from a human donor in good health. CDR3 DNA sequence: TGCGCCAGCAGCCAAGCTCGGACTAGCCCGGTCCACGAGCAGTACTTC. The encoded protein is CASSQARTSPVHEQYF.